These 26 T cell receptor beta chains were all obtained from the same sample, sequenced in a study of T cells in localized non-small cell lung cancer. The table came from immunoSEQ multiplex PCR; TCRdb's copy has only in-frame clones and leaves some out. The sample lists some 37,000 clones, around 86% occurring once. This specimen consisted of peripheral blood, obtained before any cancer treatment. All receptors derive from a man aged 18-55 years with stage I lung adenocarcinoma.

This clone has a handful of counts. V is TRBV11-3 and J is TRBJ2-5, with D tentatively TRBD1 (6 bases). The CDR3 is 13 residues long. Trimming left V 2 bases short and J 5 bases short, with 9 bases between. The germline V gene encodes CDR1 SGHNT and CDR2 YENEEA. The CDR3 sequence: CASSLNRVETQYF. DNA for the CDR3: TGTGCCAGCAGCTTAAACAGGGTCGAGACCCAGTACTTC.

The J gene is TRBJ2-5, the V gene TRBV5-1; the match to TRBD2 covers 16 bases. The CDR3 covers 17 residues. Germline CDR1 and CDR2: SGHRS and YFSETQ. V lost 5 bases to trimming and J lost 4 bases; unmatched junction nucleotides: 8. CDR3 sequence (DNA): TGCGCCAGCAGTACCGGGACTAGCGGGGGGGCGGCAGAGACCCAGTACTTC. The encoded protein is CASSTGTSGGAAETQYF.

This chain joins TRBV6-1 and TRBJ1-2; 7 nucleotides align to TRBD1. Germline loops: CDR1 MNHNS, CDR2 SASEGT. J was trimmed by 6 bases and V by 8 bases; bases with no gene match: 9. The CDR3 extends over 13 amino acids. CDR3 DNA sequence: TGTGCCAGCGAGGGAGACAGGGCTCATGGCTACACCTTC. The encoded protein is CASEGDRAHGYTF.

CDR3 region: CATSRDRDRELIYGYTF. CDR3 in DNA: TGTGCCACCAGCAGAGATAGGGACAGGGAGTTAATCTATGGCTACACCTTC. V usage is TRBV15 and J usage is TRBJ1-2, with 9 nucleotides matching TRBD1. Germline assignment: CDR1 LNHNV and CDR2 YYDKDF (reference sequence). The CDR3 extends over 17 amino acids. J was trimmed by 4 bases and V by 0 bases; bases with no gene match: 9.

The genes are TRBV5-4 and TRBJ2-3, with D hard to call. V lost 4 bases and J 1 base, leaving 10 bases between the germline ends. The CDR3 sequence is 14 residues long. Germline CDR1 and CDR2: SGHNT and YYREEE (reference sequence). Written as DNA, the CDR3 is TGTGCCAGCAGCCCCGAGTTCCGCACAGATACGCAGTATTTT. Translation gives CASSPEFRTDTQYF.

This chain links TRBV9 with TRBJ1-5; D gene uncertain. This CDR3 contains 14 residues. Per germline, CDR1 SGDLS and CDR2 YYNGEE. V lost 0 bases and J lost 3, with 7 bases in between. The CDR3 DNA follows: TGTGCCAGCAGCGTAGGGGGTGACAATCAGCCCCAGCATTTT. It codes for CASSVGGDNQPQHF. Looking up the rest from reference TRBV9 and TRBJ1-5 gives the full variable domain: DSGVTQTPKHLITATGQRVTLRCSPRSGDLSVYWYQQSLDQGLQFLIQYYNGEERAKGNILERFSAQQFPDLHSELNLSSLELGDSALYFCASSVGGDNQPQHFGDGTRLSIL.

The chain employs TRBV19 and TRBJ2-3, with 10 bases aligning to TRBD2. Germline V gives CDR1 LNHDA, CDR2 SQIVND (reference sequence). This CDR3 comprises 16 residues. Trimming at V came to 6 bases and at J to 8 bases, leaving 14 bases not matched to a gene. CDR3 residues: CASSSRTLAGELTQYF. The DNA of the CDR3 is TGTGCCAGTAGCTCGAGAACCCTAGCGGGGGAGCTTACGCAGTATTTT.

V and J are TRBV7-3 and TRBJ2-3, with TRBD2 matching over 12 bases. The CDR3 sequence is 16 residues long. Germline CDR1 and CDR2: SGHTA and FQGTGA. The J segment lost 2 bases and the V segment lost 5 bases, leaving 5 bases of the junction unmatched. This CDR3 is CASSKTSGGNTDTQYF. CDR3 nucleotide sequence: TGTGCCAGCAGCAAGACTAGCGGGGGAAACACAGATACGCAGTATTTT.

This clone appeared a single time. The rearrangement links TRBV4-2 to TRBJ2-7; the match to TRBD1 covers 7 bases. Trimming at V came to 5 bases and at J to 2 bases, leaving 3 bases not matched to a gene. Looked up from germline, CDR1 is LGHNA and CDR2 is YNFKEQ. This CDR3 has 13 amino acids. CDR3 sequence reads: CASSKTGTYEQYF. CDR3 coding DNA: TGTGCCAGCAGCAAGACAGGGACCTACGAGCAGTACTTC.

This clone was detected once. The gene calls are TRBV30 and TRBJ2-5; 9 nucleotides align to TRBD2. Germline trimming cut 2 bases from V and 5 bases from J; bases unmatched to any gene: 12. The CDR3 has 16 residues. The germline V gene encodes CDR1 GTSNPN and CDR2 SVGIG (reference sequence). The CDR3 protein is CAWSLSRLAGLETQYF. The CDR3 region has the DNA TGTGCCTGGAGTCTCAGTAGGCTAGCGGGGCTGGAGACCCAGTACTTC.

The sample holds one count of this clone. The CDR3 reads CASSQSAGQGAAGEKLFF. DNA for the CDR3: TGTGCCAGCAGCCAATCTGCGGGACAGGGGGCAGCGGGAGAAAAACTGTTTTTT. The genes are TRBV16 and TRBJ1-4; 12 bases align to TRBD1. This CDR3 is built from 18 residues. With V trimmed by 0 bases and J by 8 bases, 10 bases remained unmatched. Germline V gene lookup returns CDR1 KGHSY and CDR2 FQNENV.

This chain links TRBV5-5 with TRBJ1-1; D is perhaps TRBD1 (5 bases). The germline CDR1 and CDR2 sequences are SGHKS and YYEKEE (reference sequence). The CDR3 totals 14 residues. With 2 bases removed from V and 1 base from J, the gap between germline ends came to 9 bases. In nucleotides, the CDR3 is TGTGCCAGCAGCTTCGGGCAGGGGAACACTGAAGCTTTCTTT. It codes for CASSFGQGNTEAFF.

V is TRBV5-1 and J is TRBJ1-1; maybe TRBD1 (5 bases). CDR1 is SGHRS, CDR2 YFSETQ, per germline. The V and J ends lost 3 bases and 4 bases respectively, with 16 bases between them. CDR3 length: 15 amino acids. The CDR3 reads CASSSGPGQGTEAFF. In DNA form, the CDR3 reads TGCGCCAGCAGCTCGGGACCGGGGCAGGGCACTGAAGCTTTCTTT.

The chain recombines TRBV18 with TRBJ2-7, with TRBD2 identical over 10 bases. The ends lost 6 bases at V and 0 bases at J; junction bases unmatched: 5. CDR1 KGHSH and CDR2 LQKENI come from the germline V gene. The CDR3 sequence is 15 residues long. The CDR3 DNA reads as TGTGCCAGCTCGGTAGCGGGGGGAACCTCCTACGAGCAGTACTTC. This codes for CASSVAGGTSYEQYF.

This clone appeared once. The rearrangement links TRBV11-2 to TRBJ2-7; no firm D call. The V gene's germline CDR1 is SGHAT and CDR2 FQNNGV. With 1 base removed from V and 5 bases from J, the gap between germline ends came to 12 bases. There are 14 residues in the CDR3. CDR3 sequence: CASSLVSSVNEQYF. DNA for the CDR3: TGTGCCAGCAGCTTAGTATCCAGCGTCAACGAGCAGTACTTC.

The V gene is TRBV27, the J gene TRBJ1-1; D is unclear. The CDR3 loop spans 13 amino acids. Germline CDR1 reads MNHEY; CDR2 reads SMNVEV (reference sequence). V lost 2 bases and J 1 base, leaving 5 bases between the germline ends. The CDR3 DNA reads as TGTGCCAGCAGTTTACAAAAGAACACTGAAGCTTTCTTT. The encoded protein is CASSLQKNTEAFF.

The gene calls are TRBV7-2 and TRBJ2-1; D is uncertain. Germline CDR1 reads SGHTA; CDR2 reads FQGNSA. CDR3 length: 12 amino acids. Trimming stripped 3 bases from V and 9 bases from J, with 9 bases between. The CDR3 bases are TGTGCCAGCAGCTTCTTTGAAGGTGAGCAGTTCTTC. Amino acid sequence: CASSFFEGEQFF.

The chain joins TRBV7-6 to TRBJ1-6, with 7 positions matching TRBD1. The V and J ends lost 4 bases and 0 bases, in that order; junction bases with no gene match: 9. CDR3 length equals 18 residues. Germline CDR1 SGHVS, CDR2 FNYEAQ. Here the CDR3 DNA reads TGTGCCAGCAGCTCCCATAACAGGGGAGGCTCCTATAATTCACCCCTCCACTTT. Amino acids: CASSSHNRGGSYNSPLHF. Together with reference TRBV7-6 and TRBJ1-6, the CDR3 gives the full variable domain: GAGVSQSPRYKVTKRGQDVALRCDPISGHVSLYWYRQALGQGPEFLTYFNYEAQQDKSGLPNDRFSAERPEGSISTLTIQRTEQRDSAMYRCASSSHNRGGSYNSPLHFGNGTRLTVT.

This sequence joins TRBV5-5 and TRBJ2-3, with D hard to call. Per the germline V gene, CDR1 is SGHKS and CDR2 is YYEKEE (reference sequence). Deletions cut 4 bases from V and 0 bases from J, with 21 bases between. This CDR3 comprises 18 residues. The CDR3 sequence is CASSQDIPRVKSTDTQYF. As DNA, the CDR3 is TGTGCCAGCAGCCAAGATATTCCGAGAGTCAAAAGCACAGATACGCAGTATTTT.

V is TRBV5-1 and J is TRBJ2-3; the match to TRBD2 covers 9 bases. The V gene's germline CDR1 is SGHRS and CDR2 YFSETQ. V shed 0 bases and J 6 bases; nucleotides not matched to a gene: 8. CDR3 length equals 16 residues. The CDR3 loop reads CASSLALLAGKDTQYF. CDR3 DNA: TGCGCCAGCAGCTTGGCGCTGCTAGCGGGGAAGGATACGCAGTATTTT.

The chain employs TRBV27 and TRBJ1-6; possible D gene TRBD1, 5 bases. CDR3 length: 15 amino acids. The ends were cut back, 2 bases at V and 8 bases at J, with 13 bases in the middle. Germline V lookup: CDR1 MNHEY, CDR2 SMNVEV (reference sequence). The CDR3 nucleotides are TGTGCCAGCAGTTTAGCTCCCAGGGACGATTCACCCCTCCACTTT. It encodes CASSLAPRDDSPLHF.

The chain combines TRBV2 with TRBJ2-6; D is tentatively TRBD1 or TRBD2 (6 bases each). Germline CDR1 is SNHLY and CDR2 is FYNNEI. Deletions cut 8 bases from V and 4 bases from J, with 15 bases between. The CDR3 loop spans 15 amino acids. The CDR3 here is CASFLQGGGANVLTF. The DNA of the CDR3 is TGTGCCAGCTTTCTACAGGGAGGCGGGGCCAACGTCCTGACTTTC.

The chain has TRBV5-1 and TRBJ1-1, with D perhaps TRBD1 (5 bases). CDR1 and CDR2 from the germline V gene are SGHRS and YFSETQ. The V end lost 4 bases, the J end lost 0 bases, and 13 bases lay between the germline ends. The CDR3 covers 15 residues. The CDR3 is CASSGSGLMNTEAFF. For the CDR3, the DNA is TGCGCCAGCAGCGGATCGGGACTGATGAACACTGAAGCTTTCTTT.

The V call is TRBV6-6, the J call TRBJ2-1, with 12 bases identical to TRBD1. This CDR3 region has 15 residues. Trimming at V came to 6 bases and at J to 7 bases, leaving 7 bases not matched to a gene. Per germline, CDR1 MNHNY and CDR2 SVGAGI (reference sequence). CDR3 coding DNA: TGTGCCAGCAGCTCGGGGACAGGGGGCGAAAATGAGCAGTTCTTC. Translation: CASSSGTGGENEQFF.

The chain uses TRBV30 and TRBJ1-1; D might be TRBD1 (6 bases). Germline CDR1 reads GTSNPN; CDR2 reads SVGIG (reference sequence). CDR3 size: 12 residues. V was pared by 4 bases and J by 12 bases, with 18 bases between. DNA for the CDR3: TGTGCCTGGAATACGGTGCAGGGGAAGACTTTCTTT. Its protein is CAWNTVQGKTFF. The full variable domain, with the rest looked up from reference TRBV30 and TRBJ1-1, is SQTIHQWPATLVQPVGSPLSLECTVEGTSNPNLYWYRQAAGRGLQLLFYSVGIGQISSEVPQNLSASRPQDRQFILSSKKLLLSDSGFYLCAWNTVQGKTFFGQGTRLTVV.

This rearrangement joins TRBV7-9 to TRBJ2-5, with D tentatively TRBD2 (5 bases). This CDR3 is 16 amino acids long. V gave up 5 bases and J gave up 4 bases, with 20 bases separating them. CDR1 SEHNR and CDR2 FQNEAQ come from the germline V gene (reference sequence). The DNA for the CDR3 is TGTGCCAGCAGCCCGGCGGACTCTACCACCCGAGAGACCCAGTACTTC. Its protein product is CASSPADSTTRETQYF.